This TCR beta chain was sequenced during a study of blood T cell repertoires in COVID-19. Study in general: Some COVID-19 samples were acute and others convalescent; all came from the United States, Italy and Spain. Sources were T cells, B-cell-depleted T cells, or PBMCs; the material itself was cDNA or gDNA.

Germline CDR1 is SGHNT and CDR2 is YYREEE (reference sequence). The CDR3 runs to 13 residues. With 4 bases clipped from V and 8 bases from J, the junction kept 5 bases outside the gene matches. In the source study's methods: From reference gene primer amplification, estimates of nucleated cell counts were derived. Profiled with immunoSEQ multiplex PCR; TCRdb holds only in-frame clones, not every one. V, J and clone size are taken as reported in that table, and D and trimming were inferred from the DNA itself. The data hold roughly 160,000 clones, with roughly 91% observed a single time. Patients in Seattle were enrolled during active infection, then followed longitudinally.

The specimen sequenced was peripheral blood. The source of this sequence is a man younger than 30 with COVID-19, enrolled during active disease. The rearrangement uses TRBV5-4 and TRBJ1-2; 10 positions match TRBD1. CDR3 sequence: CASSAGQGDGYTF. The CDR3, as DNA: TGTGCCAGCAGCGCCGGACAGGGGGACGGCTACACCTTC.